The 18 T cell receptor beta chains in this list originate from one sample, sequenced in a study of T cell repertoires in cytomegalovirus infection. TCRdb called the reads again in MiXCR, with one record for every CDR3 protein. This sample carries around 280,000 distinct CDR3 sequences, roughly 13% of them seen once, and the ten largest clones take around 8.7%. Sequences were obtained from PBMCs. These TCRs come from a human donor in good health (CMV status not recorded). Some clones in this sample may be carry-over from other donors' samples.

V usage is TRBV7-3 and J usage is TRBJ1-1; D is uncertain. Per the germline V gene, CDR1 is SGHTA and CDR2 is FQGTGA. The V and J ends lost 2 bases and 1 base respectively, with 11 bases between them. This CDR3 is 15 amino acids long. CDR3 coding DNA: TGTGCCAGCAGCTTAGTTCCAGACCCGAACACTGAAGCTTTCTTT. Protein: CASSLVPDPNTEAFF.

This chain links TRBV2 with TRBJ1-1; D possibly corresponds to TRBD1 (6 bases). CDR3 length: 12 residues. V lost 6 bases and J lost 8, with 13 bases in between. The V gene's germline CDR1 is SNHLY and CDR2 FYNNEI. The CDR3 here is CASSNTGLEAFF. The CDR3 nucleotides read TGTGCCAGCAGCAACACAGGGCTCGAAGCTTTCTTT.

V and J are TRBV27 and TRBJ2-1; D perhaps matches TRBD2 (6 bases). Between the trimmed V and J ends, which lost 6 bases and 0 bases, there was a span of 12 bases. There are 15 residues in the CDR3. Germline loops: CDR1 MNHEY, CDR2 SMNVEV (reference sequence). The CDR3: CASRRAGSSYNEQFF. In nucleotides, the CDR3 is TGTGCCAGCAGACGGGCGGGGAGCTCCTACAATGAGCAGTTCTTC.

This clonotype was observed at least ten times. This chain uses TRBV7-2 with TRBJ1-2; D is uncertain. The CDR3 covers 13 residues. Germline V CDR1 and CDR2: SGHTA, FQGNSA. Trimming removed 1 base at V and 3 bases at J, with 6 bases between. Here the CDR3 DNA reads TGTGCCAGCAGCTTAGAACAGTACTATGGCTACACCTTC. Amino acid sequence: CASSLEQYYGYTF. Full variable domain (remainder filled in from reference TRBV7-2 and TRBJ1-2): GAGVSQSPSNKVTEKGKDVELRCDPISGHTALYWYRQSLGQGLEFLIYFQGNSAPDKSGLPSDRFSAERTGGSVSTLTIQRTQQEDSAVYLCASSLEQYYGYTFGSGTRLTVV.

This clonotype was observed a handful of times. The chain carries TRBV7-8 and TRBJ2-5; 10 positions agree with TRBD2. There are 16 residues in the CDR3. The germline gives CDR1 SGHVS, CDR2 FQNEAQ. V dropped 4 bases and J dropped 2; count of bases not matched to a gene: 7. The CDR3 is CASSSGTSDRQETQYF. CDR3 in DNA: TGTGCCAGCAGCTCGGGGACTAGCGATAGACAAGAGACCCAGTACTTC.

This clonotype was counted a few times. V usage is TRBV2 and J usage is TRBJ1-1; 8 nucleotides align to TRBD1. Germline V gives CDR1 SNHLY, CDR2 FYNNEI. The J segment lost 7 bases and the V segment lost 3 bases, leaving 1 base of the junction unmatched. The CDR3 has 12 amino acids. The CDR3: CASSETGVEAFF. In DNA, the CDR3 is TGTGCCAGCAGTGAGACAGGGGTTGAAGCTTTCTTT.

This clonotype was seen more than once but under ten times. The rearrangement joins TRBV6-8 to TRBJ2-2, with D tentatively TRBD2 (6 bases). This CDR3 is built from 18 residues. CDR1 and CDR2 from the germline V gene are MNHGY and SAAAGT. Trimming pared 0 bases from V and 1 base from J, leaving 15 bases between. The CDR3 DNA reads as TGTGCCAGCAGTTACTCACATGATCCGGGACTGAACACCGGGGAGCTGTTTTTT. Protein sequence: CASSYSHDPGLNTGELFF.

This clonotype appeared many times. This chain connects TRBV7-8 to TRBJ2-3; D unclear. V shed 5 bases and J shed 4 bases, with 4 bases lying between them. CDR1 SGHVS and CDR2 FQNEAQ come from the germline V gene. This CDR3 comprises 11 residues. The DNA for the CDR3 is TGTGCCAGCAGCGGTCCAGATACGCAGTATTTT. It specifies CASSGPDTQYF.

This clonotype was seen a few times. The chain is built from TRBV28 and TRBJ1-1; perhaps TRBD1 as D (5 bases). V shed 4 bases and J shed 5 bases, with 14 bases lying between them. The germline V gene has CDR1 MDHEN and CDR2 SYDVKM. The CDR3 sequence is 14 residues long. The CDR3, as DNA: TGTGCCAGCAGTTCGGGGCCCGGAGGGACTGAAGCTTTCTTT. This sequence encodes CASSSGPGGTEAFF. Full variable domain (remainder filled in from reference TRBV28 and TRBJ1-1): DVKVTQSSRYLVKRTGEKVFLECVQDMDHENMFWYRQDPGLGLRLIYFSYDVKMKEKGDIPEGYSVSREKKERFSLILESASTNQTSMYLCASSSGPGGTEAFFGQGTRLTVV.

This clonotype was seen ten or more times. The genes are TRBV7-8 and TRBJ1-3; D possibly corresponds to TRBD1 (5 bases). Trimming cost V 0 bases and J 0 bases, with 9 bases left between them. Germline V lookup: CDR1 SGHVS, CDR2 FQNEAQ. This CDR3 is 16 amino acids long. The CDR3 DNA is TGTGCCAGCAGCTTAGCCCTGACAGCCTCTGGAAACACCATATATTTT. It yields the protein CASSLALTASGNTIYF.

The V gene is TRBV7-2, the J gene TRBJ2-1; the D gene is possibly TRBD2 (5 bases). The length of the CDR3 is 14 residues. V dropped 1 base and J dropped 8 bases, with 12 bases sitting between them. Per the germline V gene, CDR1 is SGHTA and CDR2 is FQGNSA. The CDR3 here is CASSLVLSSYEQFF. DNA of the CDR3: TGTGCCAGCAGCTTAGTATTATCTAGCTATGAGCAGTTCTTC.

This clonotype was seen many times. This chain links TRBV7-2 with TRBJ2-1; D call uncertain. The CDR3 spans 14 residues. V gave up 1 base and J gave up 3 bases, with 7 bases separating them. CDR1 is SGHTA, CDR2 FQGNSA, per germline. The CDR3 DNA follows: TGTGCCAGCAGCTTAGGGGCAGGCTACAATGAGCAGTTCTTC. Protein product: CASSLGAGYNEQFF. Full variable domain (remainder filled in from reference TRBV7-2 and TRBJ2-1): GAGVSQSPSNKVTEKGKDVELRCDPISGHTALYWYRQSLGQGLEFLIYFQGNSAPDKSGLPSDRFSAERTGGSVSTLTIQRTQQEDSAVYLCASSLGAGYNEQFFGPGTRLTVL.

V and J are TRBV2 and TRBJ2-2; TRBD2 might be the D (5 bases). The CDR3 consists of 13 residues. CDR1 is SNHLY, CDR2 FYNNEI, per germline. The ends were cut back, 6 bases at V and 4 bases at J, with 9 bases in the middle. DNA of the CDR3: TGTGCCAGCAGGACTACGGGCACCGGGGAGCTGTTTTTT. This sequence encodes CASRTTGTGELFF.

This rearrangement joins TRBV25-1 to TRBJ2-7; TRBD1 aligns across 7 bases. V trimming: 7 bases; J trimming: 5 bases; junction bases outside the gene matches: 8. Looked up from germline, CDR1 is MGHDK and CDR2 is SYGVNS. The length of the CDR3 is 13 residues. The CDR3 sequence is CASTRTGSNEQYF. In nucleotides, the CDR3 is TGTGCCAGCACCAGGACAGGTAGCAACGAGCAGTACTTC.

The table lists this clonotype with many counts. The CDR3 DNA reads TGCGCCAGCAGCCCCGACAGGCCTACGAGGCACACTGAAGCTTTCTTT. Translated, it gives CASSPDRPTRHTEAFF. The chain uses TRBV4-1 and TRBJ1-1; tentatively, D is TRBD1 (6 bases). The CDR3 is made up of 16 amino acids. V lost 4 bases to trimming and J lost 3 bases, with 18 bases between them. Germline V gene lookup returns CDR1 MGHRA and CDR2 YSYEKL.

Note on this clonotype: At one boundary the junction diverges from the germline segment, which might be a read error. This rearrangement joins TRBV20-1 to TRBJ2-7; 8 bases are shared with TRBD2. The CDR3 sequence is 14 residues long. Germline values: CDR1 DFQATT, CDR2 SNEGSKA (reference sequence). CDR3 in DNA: TGCAGTGGTATCGGGGGGGAGTCGGCCTACGAGCATTACTTC. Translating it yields CSGIGGESAYEHYF.

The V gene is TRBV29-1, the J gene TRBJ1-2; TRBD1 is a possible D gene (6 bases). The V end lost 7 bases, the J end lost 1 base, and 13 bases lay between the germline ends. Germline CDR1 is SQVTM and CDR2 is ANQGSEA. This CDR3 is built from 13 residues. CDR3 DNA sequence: TGCAGCGCCGGGGACAACTATAACTATGGCTACACCTTC. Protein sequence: CSAGDNYNYGYTF. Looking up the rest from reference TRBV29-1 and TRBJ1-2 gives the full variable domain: SAVISQKPSRDICQRGTSLTIQCQVDSQVTMMFWYRQQPGQSLTLIATANQGSEATYESGFVIDKFPISRPNLTFSTLTVSNMSPEDSSIYLCSAGDNYNYGYTFGSGTRLTVV.

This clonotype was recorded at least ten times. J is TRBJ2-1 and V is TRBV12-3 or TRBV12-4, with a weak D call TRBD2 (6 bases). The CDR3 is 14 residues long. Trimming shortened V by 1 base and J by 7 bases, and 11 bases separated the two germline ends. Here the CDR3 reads CASSLGGTGNEQFF. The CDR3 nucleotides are TGTGCCAGCAGTTTAGGCGGGACGGGGAATGAGCAGTTCTTC.